This TCR beta chain comes out of a study of cytomegalovirus exposure and HLA in healthy donors (dated by TCRdb to about 2017). Study-wide context: In an earlier analysis of under 750 of the donors, 250 to 300 Gb of sequence data and 90 million to 120 million unique TCR beta sequences from about 190 million T cells were reported. An early release that covered roughly 600 HLA-typed donors contained 250 to 350 gigabases of sequencing data and tens of millions of unique TCR sequences. The genetic ancestry cluster associated with self-reported Caucasian donors included 65% to 90% of the 350 to 500 genotyped donors. The aim of the study was to test whether cataloging public T cell receptors could identify signatures of past pathogen exposure. The study used immunosequencing to profile the T cell repertoires of several hundred subjects and linked those repertoires to cytomegalovirus serostatus. A separate validation cohort of about 110 different subjects was used in addition to the 666-subject first cohort. To predict cytomegalovirus infection status, the study combined high-throughput TCR immunosequencing, statistical association of individual TCRs with disease status, and machine learning. A later analysis re-analyzed previously published TCR beta repertoires from approximately 700 donors and added high-resolution HLA genotyping to study TCR occurrence patterns. Rather than drawing on any new phenotypic data, the later analysis identified candidate immune exposures from TCR beta sequences and the way those sequences occurred across donors. In an earlier analysis of a few hundred of the donors, high-throughput TCR beta sequencing was used to judge whether each TCR beta V gene segment behaved as functional or pseudogenic. Donor age, sex, ethnicity and CMV serostatus were collected together with the repertoire data. In a later genetic analysis, genome-wide SNP genotypes for about three fifths of the 666 donors were used, and that subset was treated as a discovery cohort. Every repertoire in the discovery cohort had been generated on one and the same sequencing platform. HLA typing included class I and class II loci at four-digit resolution. Typing coverage varied by locus: about 629-630 donors for A, B, C, DRB1 and DQB1; 522 for DQA1; about 590 for DPA1; 450 to 480 for DPB1. Because of strong linkage in the cohort, roughly five DR-DQ haplotypes were treated as single units for association and clustering. Across 300 to 500 genotyped donors of the cohort, an average of approximately 240,000 unique TCR beta nucleotide sequences per donor were sequenced, and roughly a sixth of those sequences were non-productive.

The cohort was made up of around 720 healthy bone marrow donors. At the time of sampling, all cohort members were nominally healthy, though unrecorded immune exposures were likely present. The donor was CMV seronegative and belonged to the group of roughly 330 seronegative cohort members. Every donor gave a peripheral blood sample, and the peripheral blood mononuclear cells from that sample were used for TCR beta sequencing. The Qiagen DNeasy Blood Extraction Kit was used to extract genomic DNA from the blood cell samples. The library was built by means of the immunoSEQ multiplex PCR assay. A mixture of 60 forward primers for TCR Vbeta segments and 13 reverse primers for TCR Jbeta segments was used in the multiplex PCR. The CDR3 region of rearranged TCR beta genes was amplified from genomic DNA with a multiplex PCR assay. Amplified TCR beta libraries were sequenced as 87-base-pair reads on the Illumina HiSeq System. In the paper's pipeline: A later analysis tallied some 79 million unique TCR beta chains across the 650 to 750 repertoires, and around 10 million of those chains were shared by two or more donors. Raw reads were error-corrected and collapsed into unique sequences by a nearest-neighbor algorithm in which closely related sequences were merged to remove PCR and sequencing errors. Alignment of CDR3 sequences to IMGT reference sequences was used to assign V, D and J gene segments. Each retained sequence needed at least a six-nucleotide match to both a V gene segment and a J gene segment. A rearrangement counted as productive if the CDR3 had no stop codons and remained in frame with V and J, and every other rearrangement counted as non-productive. CDR3 was defined according to IMGT convention as the region running from the second conserved V-encoded cysteine to the conserved J-encoded phenylalanine. In an earlier analysis of around 600 of the donors, sequences lacking an unambiguous match to a single V gene segment were excluded. An earlier analysis of several hundred of the donors called V segments functional above 56.7% productive rearrangements and segregating when the between-donor standard deviation exceeded 5%. A statistical classification framework was built to diagnose cytomegalovirus status from the catalog of TCR beta chain sequences. A later analysis assigned V and J genes by comparing TCR nucleotide sequences with IMGT/GENE-DB human TR gene sequences. A later analysis assigned CDR3 sequences and most-parsimonious VDJ recombination scenarios with the TCRdist pipeline. In a later analysis, each TCR beta chain was defined by its CDR3 amino acid sequence together with its V-gene family, and reads lacking a unique V-gene family were excluded. In a later analysis, 450 to 600 highly shared, low-generation-probability nucleotide sequences were removed to address suspected cross-contamination and a sequencing artifact. In a later analysis, a clonal expansion index was calculated for each public chain from normalized within-repertoire ranks of inferred template counts. In a later analysis, generation probabilities were computed with a VDJ recombination model fitted to out-of-frame rearrangements, and the resulting probabilities were checked against IGoR. Hypergeometric tests were used in a later analysis to score TCR-TCR, TCR-HLA and TCR-CMV co-occurrence, with a repertoire-size bias correction applied to the TCR pairs. A later analysis estimated false discovery rates by permuting HLA or CMV assignments 20 times. In a later analysis, co-occurring TCRs were grouped with DBSCAN, and TCRdist sequence similarity was added when clustering was performed within HLA-allele-positive subsets. Co-occurrence clustering excluded repertoires with fewer than 30,000 or more than 120,000 public chains, plus five with anomalous nucleotide sharing. The clones in this table, taken by TCRdb from immuneACCESS, are in-frame only. Not every clone is retained; where verified, under half of the shortfall comes from an unresolved V gene, and the cause of the rest is unknown. V and J calls and clone size are as listed in that table; D and trimming were resolved from the DNA. The sample includes 45,000 to 65,000 clones, with 80% to 85% observed a single time. The top ten clonotypes cover about 1.4% of the sample.

With regard to this clone: Its antigen is unknown. Qualities for individual bases were not recorded, and no much larger clone is one base off.

The paper's findings and limits, for the study overall: Most CMV-associated TCR beta chains appeared to be HLA-restricted in a later analysis, and the HLA associations seemed to be driven largely by CMV exposure. Because HLA typing was unavailable for some donors at each locus, only the typed subset was used in association tests. Assigning TCR associations to individual alleles was difficult when HLA alleles, especially DR and DQ, strongly co-occurred. In vitro tests confirmed that three of the cytomegalovirus-associated TCR beta chains recognize cytomegalovirus antigens. Only TCR beta chains were sequenced in this cohort, and the absence of alpha or paired-chain data limited detectable features. For the cohort, immune exposure information was limited to CMV serostatus. A later analysis associated 16,951 TCR beta sequences with specific HLA alleles at a false discovery rate of 0.05. A cluster of highly shared sequence variants was judged likely to be a technical artifact of the sequencing pipeline. Sequencing depth was assumed to be roughly uniform across donors in the presence/absence analyses, though that assumption may not hold. Compared with the approximately 720-donor mean, donors in an Asian-associated ancestry cluster had fewer N-insertions in productive TCRs, according to a later genetic analysis. Correlated functional status among segregating V segments might reflect linkage disequilibrium, but an unknown experimental factor could not be ruled out. Across donors, most TCR sequences were observed very rarely, whereas some public TCRs were present in many individuals. In a later analysis, the rate of TCR association differed among HLA loci, with DRB1 alleles having the most associated TCRs and HLA-C alleles having the fewest. In a later genetic analysis, a missense DCLRE1C variant was associated with V-gene and J-gene trimming of TCR beta chains, and the association was replicated in an independent cohort. A further reported finding was that TCR beta sequences accurately predicted the HLA-A and HLA-B alleles for most subjects in the first cohort. According to a later analysis, parvovirus B19, influenza, CMV and Epstein-Barr virus appeared linked to several top co-occurrence clusters. The authors suggested that the approach could potentially be generalized to other disease states and immunological phenotypes. Because counts were too low, under 20 rarely observed V segments, including chromosome 9 orphons, were left out of the earlier analysis of 587 of the donors. An earlier analysis of some 590 of the donors showed that most TCR beta V segments appeared in productive rearrangements either about 90% or about 30% of the time, which broadly matched IMGT annotations. The study gave a list of 150 to 200 TCR beta chains associated with cytomegalovirus. The classifier was reported to diagnose cytomegalovirus status with high specificity and sensitivity in both the original cohort and the validation cohort. A later analysis found that HLA-associated TCR beta chains were more clonally expanded and had lower generation probabilities than equally common non-associated chains.

The specimen was PBMCs. This receptor was obtained from a man aged 25 to 40 in good health and CMV-seronegative.

In nucleotide form, the sequence is TGCGCCAGCGGGGGCGTCTCCTCCTACAATGAGCAGTTCTTC. This gives the protein CASGGVSSYNEQFF. The rearranged segments are TRBV5-1 and TRBJ2-1, with TRBD1 tentatively as D gene (6 bases match). Per the germline V gene, SGHRS is the CDR1 and YFSETQ is the CDR2. From the cysteine up to the phenylalanine, the CDR3 has a length of 14 residues. The entry retains the CDR3 DNA only, 42 bases that are in frame from base 1. The V and J ends are trimmed by 7 bases and 0 bases, leaving 11 bases between them. Reference TRBV5-1 and TRBJ2-1 genes cover what lies past the CDR3, so the full variable domain is KAGVTQTPRYLIKTRGQQVTLSCSPISGHRSVSWYQQTPGQGLQFLFEYFSETQRNKGNFPGRFSGRQFSNSRSEMNVSTLELGDSALYLCASGGVSSYNEQFFGPGTRLTVL.